The T cell receptor beta chain described here comes from a study of Graves' ophthalmopathy and Graves' hyperthyroidism. This clonotype was detected a few times. An approximately 9.4 ml volume of fresh peripheral blood provided the PBMCs. RNA transcripts yielded amplified TCR beta CDR3 regions. RT-PCR in the first round used HTBI primers; a second-round multiplex PCR followed. TCRdb reprocessed the multiplex PCR reads with MiXCR, giving one entry per CDR3 protein. The sample yields almost 750,000 distinct CDR3 sequences, approximately 40% seen once. This CDR3 is built from 15 residues. Trimming took 6 bases from V and 0 from J, leaving 12 bases between them. Germline V gene lookup returns CDR1 ENHRY and CDR2 SYGVKD.

Sequences were obtained from peripheral blood. The V and J genes are TRBV10-3 and TRBJ1-3, with unresolved D. This TCR was recovered from an adult man with Graves' ophthalmopathy. This CDR3 is CAIRNPESSGNTIYF. In nucleotides, the CDR3 is TGTGCCATCAGAAACCCAGAGAGCTCTGGAAACACCATATATTTT.